The clone carrying this TCR beta chain was detected a few times. The antigen remains undetermined. This entry comes from a study of T-cell memory formation after mild COVID-19. Study details: TCR clusters were largely donor specific.

V lost 2 bases to trimming and J lost 7 bases; unmatched junction nucleotides: 6. In germline, CDR1 is MNHEY, CDR2 SVGEGT. The CDR3 loop spans 15 amino acids. MiXCR, run by TCRdb on the 5' RACE reads, gives a single entry per CDR3 protein. Among about 360,000 distinct CDR3 sequences listed, roughly 13% were seen once. Study observations and caveats: The pre-infection memory compartment contained some responding clones, suggesting cross-reactive memory joined. The second-wave clones peaking on day 37 were not confirmed as SARS-CoV-2-specific. Clones shrinking between day 15 and 85 showed a balanced CD4/CD8 split, and those that grew later tilted toward CD4+.

This receptor was obtained from a man aged 18 to 30 who had mild COVID-19 (a few samples of this study predate the infection). Cell type and time point are not known. Sequenced material: PBMCs or a T cell subset sorted from them (not recorded which). This rearrangement joins TRBV6-2 or TRBV6-3 to TRBJ2-1; 9 bases are shared with TRBD1. The CDR3: CASSYRGQGWNEQFF. For the CDR3, the DNA is TGTGCCAGCAGTTACCGCGGACAGGGGTGGAATGAGCAGTTCTTC.